The 9 T cell receptor beta chains below come from one sample, sequenced in a study of radiotherapy plus CTLA-4 blockade in lung cancer. Only in-frame clones appear in the TCRdb table, and some are missing; sequencing was by immunoSEQ multiplex PCR. The repertoire includes 40,000 to 45,000 clones, about 74% of them detected once, and roughly 10% sits in the top ten. This material consisted of peripheral blood, taken from a patient treated with radiotherapy plus ipilimumab. Receptors originate from a human donor with non-small cell lung cancer who had stable disease on radiotherapy plus ipilimumab.

This clone was recorded a few times. The chain employs TRBV27 and TRBJ2-4; D not resolved. V lost 11 bases, J lost 6 bases, and 20 bases lay in between. This CDR3 has 14 residues. CDR1 MNHEY and CDR2 SMNVEV come from the germline V gene (reference sequence). The chain's CDR3 is CASGGRPGSNIQYF. CDR3 nucleotides: TGTGCCTCCGGCGGAAGGCCGGGTTCAAACATTCAGTACTTC.

This chain uses TRBV5-1 with TRBJ1-5; no clear D. V lost 4 bases and J lost 1, with 9 bases in between. From germline, CDR1 is SGHRS and CDR2 YFSETQ. The CDR3 extends over 14 amino acids. In DNA, the CDR3 is TGCGCCAGCAGCCCGGGTACGAGCAATCAGCCCCAGCATTTT. It codes for CASSPGTSNQPQHF.

This chain links TRBV14 with TRBJ2-5; 8 bases map to TRBD2. The junction had 6 bases not matched to a gene; V was cut back by 1 base and J by 5 bases. Germline V gene lookup returns CDR1 SGHDN and CDR2 FVKESK. The CDR3 spans 15 residues. The DNA of the CDR3 is TGTGCCAGCAGCCAAGTGCGGGGGGATTTGGAGACCCAGTACTTC. Translating gives CASSQVRGDLETQYF. Variable domain in full (rest from reference TRBV14 and TRBJ2-5): EAGVTQFPSHSVIEKGQTVTLRCDPISGHDNLYWYRRVMGKEIKFLLHFVKESKQDESGMPNNRFLAERTGGTYSTLKVQPAELEDSGVYFCASSQVRGDLETQYFGPGTRLLVL.

The chain uses TRBV7-2 and TRBJ1-1; possible D gene TRBD1, 5 bases. In germline, CDR1 is SGHTA, CDR2 FQGNSA. V lost 8 bases and J 1 base, leaving 14 bases between the germline ends. This CDR3 comprises 14 residues. The chain's CDR3 is CASATDRSNTEAFF. For the CDR3, the DNA is TGTGCCAGCGCAACCGACAGATCGAACACTGAAGCTTTCTTT.

This chain links TRBV4-2 with TRBJ2-7; possibly TRBD2 for D (7 bases). V lost 0 bases and J 4 bases, leaving 19 bases between the germline ends. Per the germline V gene, CDR1 is LGHNA and CDR2 is YNFKEQ. CDR3 size: 17 residues. DNA of the CDR3: TGTGCCAGCAGCCAAGATTTCGGGGGGCCACTCTCTTACGAGCAGTACTTC. Translating it yields CASSQDFGGPLSYEQYF.

This chain joins TRBV7-9 and TRBJ2-3, with D possibly matching TRBD1 (6 bases). V lost 5 bases and J lost 2, with 17 bases in between. This CDR3 region has 16 residues. Germline CDR1 reads SEHNR; CDR2 reads FQNEAQ (reference sequence). CDR3 residues: CASSPKSGDPTDTQYF. The CDR3 DNA reads as TGTGCCAGCAGCCCGAAGTCAGGGGATCCCACAGATACGCAGTATTTT.

V gene TRBV11-2 combines with J gene TRBJ2-5, with 7 bases identical to TRBD1. Germline CDR1 and CDR2: SGHAT and FQNNGV. Trimming cost V 5 bases and J 4 bases; bases outside gene matches: 10. There are 15 residues in the CDR3. CDR3 amino acids: CASSPRQGTRETQYF. DNA of the CDR3: TGTGCCAGCAGCCCTCGACAGGGAACCCGAGAGACCCAGTACTTC.

This clone occurred once. V usage is TRBV7-2 and J usage is TRBJ1-6; D is undetermined. The V end was cut by 10 bases, the J end by 7 bases, with 11 bases between. CDR3 length: 12 residues. Germline CDR1 and CDR2: SGHTA and FQGNSA. CDR3 bases: TGTGCCACCAGACAACCGAATTCACCCCTCCACTTT. Its translation: CATRQPNSPLHF.

V is TRBV7-9 and J is TRBJ2-2; 11 nucleotides match TRBD1. V was clipped by 3 bases and J by 3 bases; unmatched bases: 0. CDR3 size: 15 residues. Germline loops: CDR1 SEHNR, CDR2 FQNEAQ (reference sequence). In DNA form, the CDR3 reads TGTGCCAGCAGCTTGGGACAGGGGGACACCGGGGAGCTGTTTTTT. Its translation: CASSLGQGDTGELFF.